One sample yielded the 28 T cell receptor beta chains listed below, sequenced in a study of vaccination effects on CD4 cells after COVID-19 (dated by TCRdb to between 2022 and 2023). After less than eleven days of culture, CD4+ T cells were isolated with the EasySep CD4+ T cell isolation kit. Library construction relied on the immunoSEQ multiplex PCR assay. TCRdb took this table from immuneACCESS and kept in-frame rearrangements with V and J called. Such tables lack part of the clones; where checked against another copy, unresolved V genes explain under half of the gap, and the rest is unexplained. Across this sample there are about 74,000 clones, with approximately 71% seen only once. Of the sample, under 2.5% is held by the ten largest clones. These receptors are not linked to any known antigen. The sequenced sample was CD4+ T cells from PBMCs cultured without peptide, obtained before COVID-19 vaccination. These receptors all stem from a human donor who received a COVID-19 vaccine.

V is TRBV7-8 and J is TRBJ1-5; D call uncertain. The CDR3 loop spans 15 amino acids. The V end was cut by 3 bases, the J end by 0 bases, with 9 bases between. CDR1 is SGHVS and CDR2 is FQNEAQ in the germline V gene. The CDR3 sequence: CASSLNQNSNQPQHF. CDR3 DNA sequence: TGTGCCAGCAGCTTGAATCAAAATAGCAATCAGCCCCAGCATTTT.

This clone was counted a few times. The V and J genes are TRBV30 and TRBJ1-4; TRBD1 agrees at 7 bases. Per the germline V gene, CDR1 is GTSNPN and CDR2 is SVGIG (reference sequence). The J segment lost 4 bases and the V segment lost 2 bases, leaving 7 bases of the junction unmatched. This CDR3 region has 15 residues. The CDR3, as DNA: TGTGCCTGGAGTCTCACACAGGGGTTTAATGAAAAACTGTTTTTT. Protein sequence: CAWSLTQGFNEKLFF.

The gene calls are TRBV5-6 and TRBJ2-6; 7 bases line up with TRBD2. There are 16 residues in the CDR3. CDR1 and CDR2 from the germline V gene are SGHDT and YYEEEE. V lost 4 bases, J lost 4 bases, and 8 bases stayed unmatched. DNA of the CDR3: TGTGCCAGCAGCCCCACCGGGCGGGGGGGGGCCAACGTCCTGACTTTC. Its translation: CASSPTGRGGANVLTF.

The J gene is TRBJ2-3, the V gene TRBV9, with 9 nucleotides matching TRBD1. The length of the CDR3 is 17 residues. Germline CDR1 reads SGDLS; CDR2 reads YYNGEE. V gave up 0 bases and J gave up 5 bases; unmatched junction bases: 10. CDR3 in amino acids: CASSVGLGTGFGDTQYF. CDR3 DNA: TGTGCCAGCAGCGTAGGTTTGGGGACAGGGTTCGGAGATACGCAGTATTTT.

This chain links TRBV6-2 or TRBV6-3 with TRBJ2-5, with D unresolved. The CDR3 consists of 13 residues. Germline V gene data show CDR1 as MNHEY and CDR2 as SVGEGT. V lost 4 bases to trimming and J lost 5 bases, with 11 bases between them. The CDR3 loop is CASSSRHPETQYF. The CDR3 DNA reads as TGTGCCAGCAGTTCACGACATCCCGAGACCCAGTACTTC.

The sample holds a few counts of this clone. The rearrangement joins TRBV4-1 to TRBJ2-1; D remains ambiguous. Germline V gene data show CDR1 as MGHRA and CDR2 as YSYEKL. Between the trimmed V and J ends, which lost 4 bases and 5 bases, there was a span of 12 bases. The length of the CDR3 is 14 residues. CDR3 coding DNA: TGCGCCAGCAGCCTACAGACGGCGGACAATGAGCAGTTCTTC. Its protein product is CASSLQTADNEQFF.

The V gene is TRBV18, the J gene TRBJ1-5; D possibly corresponds to TRBD1 (6 bases). The CDR3 has 16 residues. From germline, CDR1 is KGHSH and CDR2 LQKENI. V lost 2 bases, J lost 6 bases, and 17 bases lay in between. The CDR3 spells CASSPFVPGAGQPQHF. DNA for the CDR3: TGTGCCAGCTCACCATTTGTTCCGGGGGCGGGTCAGCCCCAGCATTTT.

This clone was counted a single time. The chain is built from TRBV6-5 and TRBJ2-2, with 9 bases fitting TRBD1. Germline assignment: CDR1 MNHEY and CDR2 SVGAGI. The CDR3 totals 15 residues. The V segment lost 4 bases and the J segment 3 bases; nucleotides outside the gene matches: 3. CDR3 bases: TGTGCCAGCAGTTGGGACAGGGCCGACACCGGGGAGCTGTTTTTT. This sequence encodes CASSWDRADTGELFF.

The J gene is TRBJ2-1, the V gene TRBV7-2, with D possibly matching TRBD1 (8 bases). The germline V gene has CDR1 SGHTA and CDR2 FQGNSA. The V gene lost 7 bases and the J gene lost 6 bases, with 19 bases spanning the gap. This CDR3 region has 15 residues. CDR3 in DNA: TGTGCCAGCACAAAATTCACAGGGGGGGGCAATGAGCAGTTCTTC. Its protein is CASTKFTGGGNEQFF.

Many counts were recorded for this clone. The chain has TRBV7-8 and TRBJ2-5, with TRBD2 matching 11 bases. Looked up from germline, CDR1 is SGHVS and CDR2 is FQNEAQ. The length of the CDR3 is 17 residues. The ends lost 5 bases at V and 5 bases at J; junction bases unmatched: 13. CDR3 region: CASSQGNSGGAGETQYF. CDR3 sequence (DNA): TGTGCCAGCAGCCAGGGGAATAGCGGGGGGGCGGGTGAGACCCAGTACTTC.

The V and J genes are TRBV19 and TRBJ1-5; perhaps TRBD1 as D (6 bases). Germline assignment: CDR1 LNHDA and CDR2 SQIVND (reference sequence). V was cut by 9 bases and J by 6 bases, with 18 bases left in between. The CDR3 totals 14 residues. The chain's CDR3 is CASSEGGPGQPQHF. CDR3 DNA: TGTGCCAGCTCGGAGGGGGGGCCGGGTCAGCCCCAGCATTTT.

This clone turned up a few times. The genes are TRBV5-1 and TRBJ1-4, with a weak D call TRBD1 (5 bases). V lost 0 bases to trimming and J lost 0 bases, with 9 bases between them. CDR3 length: 16 amino acids. Germline values: CDR1 SGHRS, CDR2 YFSETQ. This CDR3 reads CASSLVTVATNEKLFF. The CDR3, as DNA: TGCGCCAGCAGCTTGGTGACAGTCGCAACTAATGAAAAACTGTTTTTT.

The V gene is TRBV6-1, the J gene TRBJ1-5; no clear D. This CDR3 is built from 16 residues. Germline CDR1 MNHNS, CDR2 SASEGT. V was clipped by 2 bases and J by 2 bases, with 13 bases between them. CDR3 in amino acids: CASSEWARVRNQPQHF. The CDR3 bases are TGTGCCAGCAGTGAATGGGCGAGGGTTCGCAATCAGCCCCAGCATTTT.

As to this clone: Other DNA sequences from this sample encode an identical CDR3 as well. This chain links TRBV9 with TRBJ1-1; D gene uncertain. Trimming shortened V by 3 bases and J by 0 bases, and 6 bases separated the two germline ends. The germline V gene encodes CDR1 SGDLS and CDR2 YYNGEE. The CDR3 length is 13 residues. This CDR3 reads CASSASLNTEAFF. The CDR3 DNA is TGTGCCAGCAGCGCTAGTCTGAACACTGAAGCTTTCTTT.

Points on this clone: The same CDR3 also results from other DNA sequences found in this sample. This chain links TRBV12-3 or TRBV12-4 with TRBJ2-6; D unresolved. V was pared by 6 bases and J by 2 bases, with 5 bases between. The CDR3 has 13 residues. In nucleotides, the CDR3 is TGTGCCAGCAGGGGGACTGGGGCCAACGTCCTGACTTTC. Translated, it gives CASRGTGANVLTF.

This clone occurred once. The V gene is TRBV30, the J gene TRBJ2-7; 7 bases match TRBD1. V lost 1 base and J lost 5; bases outside the gene matches: 8. Germline V lookup: CDR1 GTSNPN, CDR2 SVGIG (reference sequence). CDR3 length: 14 amino acids. For the CDR3, the DNA is TGTGCCTGGAGTGATAAGGGGGCGAGGAACGAGCAGTACGTC. This codes for CAWSDKGARNEQYV.

CDR3 protein: CASHDRRGTDTQYF. The CDR3 bases are TGCGCCAGCCACGACCGCCGTGGCACAGATACGCAGTATTTT. The rearrangement joins TRBV5-1 to TRBJ2-3; no clear D. Germline V CDR1 and CDR2: SGHRS, YFSETQ. The CDR3 covers 14 residues. Trimming took off 7 bases at V and 1 base at J, with 13 bases between the two ends.

This chain links TRBV28 with TRBJ1-4; D unresolved. This CDR3 contains 14 residues. The germline gives CDR1 MDHEN, CDR2 SYDVKM. V dropped 2 bases and J dropped 8 bases, with 12 bases sitting between them. The CDR3 sequence: CASSLPLGEEKLFF. For the CDR3, the DNA is TGTGCCAGCAGTTTACCCCTCGGGGAAGAAAAACTGTTTTTT.

V gene TRBV18 combines with J gene TRBJ2-3; D possibly corresponds to TRBD1 (5 bases). V was clipped by 4 bases and J by 2 bases, with 7 bases between them. The CDR3 length is 13 residues. Germline CDR1 reads KGHSH; CDR2 reads LQKENI. The CDR3 DNA follows: TGTGCCAGCTCACTGGACAACACAGATACGCAGTATTTT. It yields the protein CASSLDNTDTQYF.

The chain uses TRBV6-5 and TRBJ2-4; D is possibly TRBD1 (6 bases). This CDR3 contains 14 residues. The V end was cut by 6 bases, the J end by 1 base, with 10 bases between. Germline V gene data show CDR1 as MNHEY and CDR2 as SVGAGI. CDR3 sequence reads: CASRIDRAKNIQYF. CDR3 DNA: TGTGCCAGCAGAATAGACAGGGCCAAAAACATTCAGTACTTC.

V is TRBV5-1 and J is TRBJ2-2, with D hard to call. CDR3 length: 16 residues. In germline, CDR1 is SGHRS, CDR2 YFSETQ. Trimming removed 0 bases at V and 3 bases at J, with 12 bases between. CDR3 protein: CASSLDGVYDTGELFF. The CDR3 DNA reads TGCGCCAGCAGCTTGGACGGCGTTTACGACACCGGGGAGCTGTTTTTT.

The chain carries TRBV3-1 (or the pseudogene TRBV3-2) and TRBJ1-4; weak D call: TRBD1 (5 bases). This CDR3 region has 14 residues. The V end lost 1 base, the J end lost 7 bases, and 10 bases lay between the germline ends. CDR1 and CDR2 (germline): LGHDT, YNNKEL (reference sequence). This CDR3 is CASSQASGGEKLFF. In DNA, the CDR3 is TGTGCCAGCAGCCAAGCCAGTGGGGGTGAAAAACTGTTTTTT.

The gene calls are TRBV5-1 and TRBJ1-2; TRBD1 matches 8 bases. The V segment lost 4 bases and the J segment 3 bases; nucleotides outside the gene matches: 5. The CDR3 is 14 amino acids. Germline-derived CDR1 and CDR2 are SGHRS and YFSETQ. In DNA form, the CDR3 reads TGCGCCAGCAGCCATGGACAGGGTTACTATGGCTACACCTTC. Its protein product is CASSHGQGYYGYTF.

On this clone itself: Other DNA variants within this sample encode the same CDR3. The chain has TRBV19 and TRBJ1-2, with a weak D call TRBD1 (6 bases). Trimming left V 4 bases short and J 7 bases short, with 16 bases between. Germline V gene data show CDR1 as LNHDA and CDR2 as SQIVND (reference sequence). The CDR3 is 14 residues long. CDR3 DNA sequence: TGTGCCAGTAGTACCCCGCAGGGGCAGGGTGGCTACACCTTC. This translates into CASSTPQGQGGYTF.

V is TRBV14 and J is TRBJ1-1; TRBD1 aligns across 11 bases. Trimming removed 4 bases from V and 4 bases from J; junction bases left unmatched: 8. Germline CDR1 and CDR2: SGHDN and FVKESK. This CDR3 comprises 16 residues. The CDR3 sequence: CASSPLMGTGGTEAFF. CDR3 DNA: TGTGCCAGCAGCCCCTTAATGGGGACAGGGGGCACTGAAGCTTTCTTT.

The V call is TRBV16, the J call TRBJ1-3, with D uncertain. Germline loops: CDR1 KGHSY, CDR2 FQNENV. Trimming stripped 5 bases from V and 0 bases from J, with 8 bases between. The CDR3 is 14 amino acids. The CDR3 nucleotides read TGTGCCAGCAGCGAACAAGCCTCTGGAAACACCATATATTTT. Translated: CASSEQASGNTIYF.

This clone showed up just a few times. This chain connects TRBV7-9 to TRBJ1-5; D is possibly TRBD1 (6 bases). The germline V gene has CDR1 SEHNR and CDR2 FQNEAQ (reference sequence). V lost 4 bases and J 3 bases, leaving 10 bases between the germline ends. CDR3 length equals 14 residues. The CDR3 DNA sequence: TGTGCCAGCAGCTCGGACAGATTCAATCAGCCCCAGCATTTT. Translation: CASSSDRFNQPQHF.

This chain uses TRBV19 with TRBJ1-1, with no clear D. CDR3 length equals 13 residues. Trimming removed 2 bases at V and 8 bases at J, with 12 bases between. Looked up from germline, CDR1 is LNHDA and CDR2 is SQIVND (reference sequence). The CDR3: CASSIIRSTEAFF. The CDR3 nucleotides are TGTGCCAGTAGTATAATTCGGTCGACCGAAGCTTTCTTT.